This is a list of T cell receptor beta chains from one sample in a study of shared clonotypes between healthy human individuals. Clones were sequenced by immunoSEQ multiplex PCR, and TCRdb holds only the in-frame ones, with some missing. In the table there are some 2,500,000 clones, more than 85% of which are singletons. The sequenced sample was naive CD4+ T cells from PBMCs. The receptors come from a man between 18 and 35 years old in good health. Some clones in this sample may be carry-over from other donors' samples. Both conserved end residues are part of each CDR3. Each record gives: clone size, V gene, J gene, D gene, CDR3 protein, CDR3 DNA. D genes are given only for firm matches. Rows give clone size only sometimes, using once, few, many, or a class for an expanded clone.

.	TRBV6-1	TRBJ2-7	.	CASSEVREQYF	TGTGCCAGCAGTGAAGTTCGCGAGCAGTACTTC
few	TRBV5-1	TRBJ2-1	.	CASSWDTPGYNEQFF	TGCGCCAGCAGCTGGGACACCCCCGGATACAATGAGCAGTTCTTC
once	TRBV7-2	TRBJ1-1	.	CASSTRAGGRRAFF	TGTGCCAGCAGCACTAGAGCGGGGGGGCGGCGGGCTTTCTTT
.	TRBV18	TRBJ1-2	.	CASSPLDGYTF	TGTGCCAGCTCACCACTTGACGGCTACACCTTC
.	TRBV10-3	TRBJ2-6	TRBD1	CAISESRDRGPGANVLTF	TGTGCCATCAGTGAGTCCCGGGACAGGGGGCCTGGGGCCAACGTCCTGACTTTC
.	TRBV19	TRBJ1-5	.	CASSDRAYSNQPQHF	TGTGCCAGTAGTGACAGAGCTTATAGCAATCAGCCCCAGCATTTT
.	TRBV5-6	TRBJ1-6	TRBD1	CASSLERGQVNSPLHF	TGTGCCAGCAGCTTGGAGCGGGGACAGGTTAATTCACCCCTCCACTTT
.	TRBV28	TRBJ1-1	.	CASSFGGRGTEAFF	TGTGCCAGCAGTTTTGGCGGCAGGGGCACTGAAGCTTTCTTT
.	TRBV6-6	TRBJ2-1	.	CASRIIRESETFF	TGTGCCAGCCGGATCATCAGGGAATCCGAGACATTCTTC
.	TRBV6-1	TRBJ2-2	.	CAGGQKNTGELFF	TGTGCCGGCGGACAGAAGAACACCGGGGAGCTGTTTTTT
.	TRBV5-5	TRBJ1-5	TRBD1	CASSRTGDSNQPQHF	TGTGCCAGCAGCCGGACAGGGGATAGCAATCAGCCCCAGCATTTT
.	TRBV2	TRBJ2-5	.	CASSTGRRQETQYF	TGTGCCAGCAGTACAGGCCGACGTCAAGAGACCCAGTACTTC
.	TRBV5-1	TRBJ2-7	TRBD1	CASSLVGQGAYEQYF	TGCGCCAGCAGCTTGGTAGGGCAGGGGGCCTACGAGCAGTACTTC
.	TRBV5-1	TRBJ2-1	TRBD1	CASSQTGGNGNEQFF	TGCGCCAGCAGCCAGACAGGGGGCAATGGCAATGAGCAGTTCTTC
once	TRBV28	TRBJ2-7	TRBD1	CASSFDWRTGEFYEQYF	TGTGCCAGCAGTTTTGATTGGCGGACAGGGGAGTTCTACGAGCAGTACTTC
once	TRBV28	TRBJ2-2	.	CASSTALGELFF	TGTGCCAGCAGCACTGCCTTAGGGGAGCTGTTTTTT
once	TRBV6-6	TRBJ2-7	.	CASSTTPSRGEQYF	TGTGCCAGCAGCACCACCCCGTCCCGGGGGGAGCAGTACTTC
.	TRBV5-4	TRBJ2-3	TRBD1	CASRGGGGDTQYF	TGTGCCAGCAGAGGGGGCGGCGGGGATACGCAGTATTTT
.	TRBV15	TRBJ1-4	.	CAISRGASTNEKLFF	TGTGCCATAAGTAGGGGGGCATCGACTAATGAAAAACTGTTTTTT
.	TRBV9	TRBJ2-3	.	CASSGNPTDTQYF	TGTGCCAGTTCCGGGAATCCCACAGATACGCAGTATTTT
.	TRBV6-4	TRBJ1-1	.	CASSVVVGGEAFF	TGTGCCAGCAGTGTTGTTGTAGGGGGGGAAGCTTTCTTT
few	TRBV27	TRBJ1-5	.	CASSSREFQPQHF	TGTGCCAGCAGTTCCAGGGAATTCCAGCCCCAGCATTTT
once	TRBV2	TRBJ1-1	.	CASSVTGTVNTEAFF	TGTGCCAGCAGTGTAACCGGGACGGTTAACACTGAAGCTTTCTTT
.	TRBV5-1	TRBJ2-5	.	CASSLGTGPRETQYF	TGCGCCAGCAGCTTGGGAACCGGGCCTCGGGAGACCCAGTACTTC
.	TRBV18	TRBJ2-1	TRBD2	CASSLSFLADNEQFF	TGTGCCAGCTCACTTTCATTCCTAGCGGACAATGAGCAGTTCTTC
.	TRBV9	TRBJ2-1	TRBD2	CASSPTSGLNEQFF	TGTGCCAGCAGCCCGACTAGCGGGTTAAATGAGCAGTTCTTC
.	TRBV7-9	TRBJ2-5	.	CASSFDRETQYF	TGTGCCAGCAGCTTCGATCGGGAGACCCAGTACTTC
.	TRBV15	TRBJ2-7	.	CATSRAAAPFVGSYEQYF	TGTGCCACCAGCAGAGCCGCGGCCCCGTTCGTGGGGTCATACGAGCAGTACTTC
.	TRBV9	TRBJ2-3	TRBD2	CASSVGLAIPETQYF	TGTGCCAGCAGCGTGGGACTAGCGATCCCAGAGACGCAGTATTTT
.	TRBV27	TRBJ1-5	.	CASSLGGATQPQHF	TGTGCCAGCAGTTTAGGGGGGGCAACTCAGCCCCAGCATTTT
.	TRBV7-2	TRBJ1-5	.	CASSLGDTYQPQHF	TGTGCCAGCAGCTTAGGGGACACCTATCAGCCCCAGCATTTT
.	TRBV29-1	TRBJ2-5	.	CSVLYPQETQYF	TGCAGCGTACTTTACCCCCAAGAGACCCAGTACTTC
.	TRBV5-1	TRBJ2-5	TRBD2	CASSLAGNQETQYF	TGCGCCAGCAGCTTAGCGGGAAACCAAGAGACCCAGTACTTC
.	TRBV10-1	TRBJ2-1	TRBD2	CASSESSGSYNEQFF	TGCGCCAGCAGTGAGTCTAGCGGGAGCTACAATGAGCAGTTCTTC
.	TRBV2	TRBJ2-7	.	CASSGGQHYEQYF	TGTGCCAGCAGTGGAGGACAGCACTACGAGCAGTACTTC